This T cell receptor beta chain was identified during a study of T-cell reconstitution after alpha-beta-depleted transplantation in children. Study results and limitations: After transplant, high TCRbeta diversity at day 60 in some patients arose from surviving recipient T cells and thymic progenitors. Hyperexpanded clones declined; after one year, newly produced T cells mostly supplied diversity.

The junction had 8 bases not matched to a gene; V was cut back by 5 bases and J by 2 bases. The CDR3 sequence is 17 residues long. The V gene's germline CDR1 is SGHVS and CDR2 FNYEAQ. Researchers prepared the TCRbeta library using unique molecular identifiers, the study reports. From the PCR reads, TCRdb called clonotypes with MiXCR, one entry per CDR3 protein. The table includes 300,000 or so distinct CDR3 sequences, approximately 23% detected once. This clonotype has more than one count but fewer than ten. The antigen is unknown. This clonotype was sampled from a male patient between 10 and 17 years old who had a stem cell transplant for acute lymphoblastic leukemia, so the T cells may come from the graft donor. The starting material was PBMCs, mostly from graft donor cells, obtained 180 days after TCRalphabeta/CD19-depleted stem cell transplant. The chain recombines TRBV7-6 with TRBJ2-2, with 10 nucleotides matching TRBD2. Written as DNA, the CDR3 is TGTGCCAGCAGCAAACCGGGACTAGCGCGAAACACCGGGGAGCTGTTTTTT. Its protein product is CASSKPGLARNTGELFF.